The T cell receptor beta chain under discussion was sequenced for a study of blood T cell repertoires in COVID-19. Trimming shortened V by 3 bases and J by 3 bases, and 6 bases separated the two germline ends. Looked up from germline, CDR1 is LNHDA and CDR2 is SQIVND (reference sequence). There are 13 residues in the CDR3. Repertoires were generated with immunoSEQ multiplex PCR, while TCRdb's copy carries only in-frame clones and drops some. The table shows about 230,000 clones, with over 80% occurring only once. This receptor was taken from a man aged 35-49 years with acute or convalescent COVID-19. The chain recombines TRBV19 with TRBJ1-5, with D unresolved. Sequencing was performed on peripheral blood. CDR3 in amino acids: CASSIQYNQPQHF. The CDR3, as DNA: TGTGCCAGTAGTATTCAGTACAATCAGCCCCAGCATTTT.